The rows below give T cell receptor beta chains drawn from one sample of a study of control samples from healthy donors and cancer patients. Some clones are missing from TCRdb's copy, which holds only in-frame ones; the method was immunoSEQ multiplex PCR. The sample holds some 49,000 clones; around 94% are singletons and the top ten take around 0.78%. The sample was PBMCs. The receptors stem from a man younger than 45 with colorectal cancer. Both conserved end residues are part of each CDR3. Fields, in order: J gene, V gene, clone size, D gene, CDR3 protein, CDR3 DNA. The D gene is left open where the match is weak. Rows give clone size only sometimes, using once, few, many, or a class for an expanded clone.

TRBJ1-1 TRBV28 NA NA CASILGGGDTEAFF TGTGCCAGCATCCTCGGAGGGGGGGACACTGAAGCTTTCTTT
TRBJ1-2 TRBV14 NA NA CASSQDQNYPSLLYGYTF TGTGCCAGCAGCCAAGATCAAAACTACCCATCCCTTCTCTATGGCTACACCTTC
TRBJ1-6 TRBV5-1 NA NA CASSPGRTRSNSPLHF TGCGCCAGCAGCCCAGGTCGGACAAGATCTAATTCACCCCTCCACTTT
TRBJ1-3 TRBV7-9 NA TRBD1 CASSLSDRGYGNTIYF TGTGCCAGCAGCTTATCAGACAGGGGGTACGGAAACACCATATATTTT
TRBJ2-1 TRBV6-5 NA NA CASHRRGYNEQFF TGTGCCAGCCACCGCAGGGGTTACAATGAGCAGTTCTTC
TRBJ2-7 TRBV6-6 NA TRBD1 CASSFPGGTGDEQYF TGTGCCAGCAGTTTCCCCGGCGGGACAGGGGACGAGCAGTACTTC
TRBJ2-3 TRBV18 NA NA CASSPPEPGTTDTQYF TGTGCCAGCTCTCCCCCAGAGCCAGGGACGACAGATACGCAGTATTTT
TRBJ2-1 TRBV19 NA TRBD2 CASSSSGGFSYNEQFF TGTGCCAGTAGTAGTAGCGGGGGCTTCTCCTACAATGAGCAGTTCTTC
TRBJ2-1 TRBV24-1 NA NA CATSVRGPFLYNEQFF TGTGCCACCAGTGTCCGGGGACCGTTTCTATACAATGAGCAGTTCTTC
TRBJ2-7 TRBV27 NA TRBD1 CASSIPGQGAEYEQYF TGTGCCAGCAGTATCCCGGGACAGGGGGCAGAGTACGAGCAGTACTTC
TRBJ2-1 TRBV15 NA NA CATSSPRHFNEQFF TGTGCCACCAGCAGTCCCCGTCATTTCAATGAGCAGTTCTTC
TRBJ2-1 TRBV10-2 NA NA CASSESAGAEQFF TGCGCCAGCAGTGAGTCGGCGGGGGCTGAGCAGTTCTTC
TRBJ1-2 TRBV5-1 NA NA CASSSDRPLHGYTF TGCGCCAGCAGCTCCGACAGACCCCTCCACGGCTACACCTTC
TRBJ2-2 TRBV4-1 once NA CASSQVGRSRPGTGELFF TGCGCCAGCAGCCAAGTGGGGCGGAGCCGGCCGGGCACCGGGGAGCTGTTTTTT
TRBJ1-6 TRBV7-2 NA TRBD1 CASSLRTGQGFSPLHF TGTGCCAGCAGCTTAAGGACAGGGCAGGGATTTTCACCCCTCCACTTT
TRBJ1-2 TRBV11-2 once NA CASSFEDYGYTF TGTGCCAGCAGCTTTGAGGACTATGGCTACACCTTC
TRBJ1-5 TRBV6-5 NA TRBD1 CASSYGGQGVDQPQHF TGTGCCAGCAGTTACGGGGGACAGGGAGTTGATCAGCCCCAGCATTTT
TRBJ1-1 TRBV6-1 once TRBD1 CASSEAVGQELPGTEAFF TGTGCCAGCAGTGAAGCGGTAGGACAGGAACTCCCAGGGACTGAAGCTTTCTTT
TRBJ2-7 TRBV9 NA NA CASSAVPSSYEQYF TGTGCCAGCAGCGCGGTCCCGAGCTCCTACGAGCAGTACTTC
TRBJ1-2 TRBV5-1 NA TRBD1 CASSLGPTSGTGYGYTF TGCGCCAGCAGCTTGGGTCCGACAAGCGGGACAGGGTATGGCTACACCTTC
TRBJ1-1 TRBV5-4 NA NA CASSLLEGNTEAFF TGTGCCAGCAGCTTGTTGGAAGGGAACACTGAAGCTTTCTTT
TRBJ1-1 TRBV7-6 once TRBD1 CASSSIIGGMGAEAFF TGTGCCAGCAGCTCGATTATAGGGGGCATGGGGGCTGAAGCTTTCTTT
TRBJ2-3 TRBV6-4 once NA CASSAQGTDTQYF TGTGCCAGCAGTGCACAGGGCACAGATACGCAGTATTTT
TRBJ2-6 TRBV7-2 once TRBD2 CASSYRSGGGGANVLTF TGTGCCAGCAGCTACCGTAGCGGGGGAGGCGGGGCCAACGTCCTGACTTTC
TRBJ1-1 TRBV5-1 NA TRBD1 CASSSPDRNLPEAFF TGCGCCAGCAGCTCTCCGGACAGGAATCTCCCTGAAGCTTTCTTT
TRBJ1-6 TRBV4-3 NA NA CASSPDYMGNSPLHF TGCGCCAGCAGCCCCGACTACATGGGAAATTCACCCCTCCACTTT
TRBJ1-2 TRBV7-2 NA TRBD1 CASSPRTGFYGYTF TGTGCCAGCAGCCCCCGGACAGGGTTCTATGGCTACACCTTC
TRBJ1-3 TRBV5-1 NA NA CASSLDEGTGNTIYF TGCGCCAGCAGCTTGGACGAGGGGACTGGAAACACCATATATTTT
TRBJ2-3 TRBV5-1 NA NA CASRSSGSQDTQYF TGCGCCAGCAGGAGCTCCGGGTCCCAGGATACGCAGTATTTT
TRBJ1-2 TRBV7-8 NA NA CASSLAQSGYTF TGTGCCAGCAGCTTAGCACAGAGCGGCTACACCTTC
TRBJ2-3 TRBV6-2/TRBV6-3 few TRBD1 CASSVTTGQGATTDTQYF TGTGCCAGCAGCGTCACTACGGGACAGGGGGCCACCACAGATACGCAGTATTTT
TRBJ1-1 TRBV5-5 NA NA CASSLTPKTVLNTEAFF TGTGCCAGCAGCTTGACCCCCAAAACAGTATTGAACACTGAAGCTTTCTTT
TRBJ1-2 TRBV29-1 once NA CSVHSGELREGYTF TGCAGCGTTCATTCAGGGGAATTGAGAGAAGGCTACACCTTC
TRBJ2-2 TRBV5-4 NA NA CASSLVEDTGELFF TGTGCCAGCAGCTTAGTGGAAGACACCGGGGAGCTGTTTTTT
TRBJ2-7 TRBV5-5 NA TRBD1 CASSFTTTGGSSRGLQYF TGTGCCAGCAGCTTTACTACTACAGGGGGTTCTTCCCGTGGCCTCCAGTACTTC
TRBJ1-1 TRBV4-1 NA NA CASSQSQQGTTEAFF TGCGCCAGCAGCCAATCCCAACAGGGTACCACTGAAGCTTTCTTT
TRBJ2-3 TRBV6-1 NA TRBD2 CASSEVVLTSGGSDTQYF TGTGCCAGCAGTGAAGTTGTACTGACTAGCGGGGGCTCAGATACGCAGTATTTT
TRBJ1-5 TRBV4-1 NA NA CASSLAPGEGDQPQHF TGCGCCAGCAGCCTGGCGCCCGGCGAAGGGGATCAGCCCCAGCATTTT
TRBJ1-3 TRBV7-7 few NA CASSSGPGNTIYF TGTGCCAGCAGCTCGGGACCTGGAAACACCATATATTTT
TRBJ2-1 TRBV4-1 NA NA CASSAPKNNEQFF TGCGCCAGCAGCGCCCCTAAAAACAATGAGCAGTTCTTC
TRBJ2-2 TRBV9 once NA CASSDDPGELFF TGTGCCAGCAGCGATGACCCCGGGGAGCTGTTTTTT
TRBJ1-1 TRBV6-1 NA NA CASSETENTEAFF TGTGCCAGCAGTGAGACAGAGAACACTGAAGCTTTCTTT
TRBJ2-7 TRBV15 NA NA CATSRDFQGEQYF TGTGCCACCAGCAGAGATTTCCAGGGAGAGCAGTACTTC
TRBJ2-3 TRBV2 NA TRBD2 CASSEMRGSTDTQYF TGTGCCAGCAGTGAGATGCGGGGGAGCACAGATACGCAGTATTTT
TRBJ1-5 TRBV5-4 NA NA CASSIRGKNQPQHF TGTGCCAGCAGTATAAGGGGGAAAAATCAGCCCCAGCATTTT
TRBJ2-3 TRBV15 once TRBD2 CATSREAYYGTSGGTSTDTQYF TGTGCCACCAGCAGAGAAGCTTACTACGGGACTAGCGGGGGAACTAGCACAGATACGCAGTATTTT
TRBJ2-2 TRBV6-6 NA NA CASSTGLTGELFF TGTGCCAGCAGTACAGGGCTTACCGGGGAGCTGTTTTTT
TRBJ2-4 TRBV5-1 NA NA CASSSEPGIQYF TGCGCCAGCAGCTCGGAGCCGGGCATTCAGTACTTC
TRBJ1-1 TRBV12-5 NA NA CASGLVYVGRKDTEAFF TGTGCTAGTGGTTTGGTATACGTGGGGCGGAAGGACACTGAAGCTTTCTTT
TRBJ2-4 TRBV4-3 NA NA CASSQVVGLAKNIQYF TGCGCCAGCAGCCAAGTCGTGGGGCTAGCCAAAAACATTCAGTACTTC
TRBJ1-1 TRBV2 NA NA CASSERDSQSEAFF TGTGCCAGCAGCGAACGGGACTCCCAAAGTGAAGCTTTCTTT
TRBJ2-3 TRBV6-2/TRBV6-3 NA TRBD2 CASSTSASTDTQYF TGTGCCAGCAGTACTAGCGCTAGCACAGATACGCAGTATTTT
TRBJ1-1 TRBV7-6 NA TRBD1 CASSLGQGATEAFF TGTGCCAGCAGCTTAGGACAGGGGGCGACTGAAGCTTTCTTT
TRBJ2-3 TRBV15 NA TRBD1 CATQTGVLDTQYF TGTGCCACCCAGACAGGGGTCCTCGATACGCAGTATTTT
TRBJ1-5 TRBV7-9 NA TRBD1 CASSLAVQGNNQPQHF TGTGCCAGCAGCTTAGCTGTACAGGGGAACAATCAGCCCCAGCATTTT
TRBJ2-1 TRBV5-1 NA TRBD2 CASSLGVAGISFYNEQFF TGCGCCAGCAGCTTGGGGGTAGCGGGGATATCCTTTTACAATGAGCAGTTCTTC
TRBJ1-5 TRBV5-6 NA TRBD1 CASSKGDSYSNQPQHF TGTGCCAGCAGCAAAGGGGACAGCTATAGCAATCAGCCCCAGCATTTT